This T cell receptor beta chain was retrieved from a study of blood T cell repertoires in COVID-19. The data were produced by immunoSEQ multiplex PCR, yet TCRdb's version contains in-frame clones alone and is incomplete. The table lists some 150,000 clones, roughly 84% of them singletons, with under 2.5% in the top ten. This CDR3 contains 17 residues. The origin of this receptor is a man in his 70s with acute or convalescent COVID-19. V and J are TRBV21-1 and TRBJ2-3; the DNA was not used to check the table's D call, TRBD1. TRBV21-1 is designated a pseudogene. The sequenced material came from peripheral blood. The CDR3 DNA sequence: TGTGCCAGCAGCAAAGAAAAGCCGGAACAGGTTCCAGATACGCAGTATTTT. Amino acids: CASSKEKPEQVPDTQYF.